This T cell receptor (beta chain) emerged from a study of blood T cell repertoires in COVID-19. Study-level background: Spain, Italy and the United States supplied samples that represented acute and convalescent COVID-19. PBMCs, B-cell-depleted T cells, or T cells provided the cDNA or gDNA that made up the material.

With 2 bases removed from V and 4 bases from J, the gap between germline ends came to 10 bases. Germline CDR1 is SGHRS and CDR2 is YFSETQ. The length of the CDR3 is 13 residues. In the authors' workflow: Estimated nucleated cell counts came from reference gene primer amplification. The repertoire was sequenced with immunoSEQ multiplex PCR; TCRdb's copy has only in-frame clones and lacks some. V, J and clone size are taken as reported in that table, and D and trimming were inferred from the DNA itself. Of about 180,000 clones in the sample, roughly nine tenths are singletons; the top ten hold about 1.9%.

The clonotype originates from a man younger than 35 who had recovered from COVID-19. What was sequenced was peripheral blood. The chain carries TRBV5-1 and TRBJ2-7; D is possibly TRBD2 (6 bases). CDR3 protein: CASSLGEEYEQYF. DNA for the CDR3: TGCGCCAGCAGCTTAGGGGAGGAGTACGAGCAGTACTTC.